The rows below give T cell receptor beta chains drawn from one sample of a study of blood T cell repertoires in COVID-19. Libraries were prepared by immunoSEQ multiplex PCR; TCRdb keeps only in-frame clonotypes and omits some of them. Of 100,000 to 150,000 clones listed, 81% are singletons. Sequenced material: peripheral blood. The receptor set was obtained from a woman aged 60 to 75 with active or convalescent COVID-19. Each CDR3 is given with its conserved first and last residue. Each record gives: J gene, V gene, clone size, D gene, CDR3 DNA, CDR3 protein. D genes are given only for firm matches. Some rows have no size entry. The others give once, few or many, or a class for an expanded clone.

TRBJ1-2	TRBV28	-	-	TGTGCCAGCAGTTTACTGATGCGAAGCTATGGCTACACCTTC	CASSLLMRSYGYTF
TRBJ2-1	TRBV7-2	-	TRBD2	TGTGCCAGCAGCCTCGGGACTAGCCTCCACAATGAGCAGTTCTTC	CASSLGTSLHNEQFF
TRBJ2-2	TRBV18	-	TRBD1	TGTGCCAGCTCACCCTCAGGCCCAGGGACAGGGAACACCGGGGAGCTGTTTTTT	CASSPSGPGTGNTGELFF
TRBJ2-2	TRBV5-6	-	-	TGTGCCAGCAGCTACCTGGCGGCCGGGGAGCTGTTTTTT	CASSYLAAGELFF
TRBJ1-4	TRBV5-1	once	TRBD1	TGCGCCAGCAGCCCGACAGGGGATTATGAAAAACTGTTTTTT	CASSPTGDYEKLFF
TRBJ1-1	TRBV2	-	-	TGTGCCAGCGAAATCGGGGAAGCTTTCTTT	CASEIGEAFF
TRBJ1-2	TRBV7-2	few	-	TGTGCCAGCAGCTTAGCTTACGGGTATGGCTACACCTTC	CASSLAYGYGYTF
TRBJ1-6	TRBV5-8	-	-	TGTGCCAGCAGCTTGGAAACGGATTCACCCCTCCACTTT	CASSLETDSPLHF
TRBJ2-7	TRBV7-9	-	-	TGTGCCAGCAGGTTCCAGGGCTACGAGCAGTACTTC	CASRFQGYEQYF
TRBJ1-5	TRBV7-2	-	-	TGTGCCAGCAGCTTAGTCGACACGGGAAATCAGCCCCAGCATTTT	CASSLVDTGNQPQHF
TRBJ1-5	TRBV6-5	-	TRBD1	TGTGCCAGTCATAGGGACAGGGGGTTTTTGCAGCCCCAGCATTTT	CASHRDRGFLQPQHF
TRBJ2-5	TRBV5-8	-	TRBD2	TGTGCCAGCAGCTTGGGGCTAGCGGGAGGGAACCAAGAGACCCAGTACTTC	CASSLGLAGGNQETQYF
TRBJ2-3	TRBV24-1	-	-	TGTGCCACCAGTGATTCTGCGGGGTTAACAGATACGCAGTATTTT	CATSDSAGLTDTQYF
TRBJ1-3	TRBV5-1	-	-	TGCGCCAGCAGCTCCGGACAGTTCGGCTCTGGAAACACCATATATTTT	CASSSGQFGSGNTIYF
TRBJ2-3	TRBV5-1	-	TRBD2	TGCGCCAGCAGCTTGGCCCTAGCGGGGGATAGCACAGATACGCAGTATTTT	CASSLALAGDSTDTQYF
TRBJ1-5	TRBV5-6	-	-	TGTGCCAGCAGCTTGGAATCAAGCAATCAGCCCCAGCATTTT	CASSLESSNQPQHF
TRBJ2-2	TRBV27	-	-	TGTGCCAGCAGTTTATCGCTAGGTTCATACGGGGAGCTGTTTTTT	CASSLSLGSYGELFF
TRBJ1-2	TRBV7-6	-	TRBD1	TGTGCCAGCAGCCCTCGACAGGGGGAGTATGGCTACACCTTC	CASSPRQGEYGYTF
TRBJ2-2	TRBV2	-	-	TGTGCCAGCAGTGAAGTGCGCGGGGCGAACACCGGGGAGCTGTTTTTT	CASSEVRGANTGELFF
TRBJ1-5	TRBV3-1/TRBV3-2	-	-	TGTGCCAGCAGTCCTGGGGGGGCCTGGGATCAGCCCCAGCATTTT	CASSPGGAWDQPQHF
TRBJ1-2	TRBV3-1/TRBV3-2	-	-	TGTGCCAGCAGCCAAGACCCACCGGGAATCAACTATGGCTACACCTTC	CASSQDPPGINYGYTF
TRBJ2-1	TRBV19	-	TRBD2	TGTGCCAGTAGTATAGCTGCGGGAGGGAATAATGAGCAGTTCTTC	CASSIAAGGNNEQFF
TRBJ1-1	TRBV5-1	-	-	TGCGCCAGCAGCTTGGCGCAGGGAGAAGCTTTCTTT	CASSLAQGEAFF
TRBJ1-5	TRBV6-5	-	-	TGTGCCAGCAGTTACACCGGAGCCAAGCCCCAGCATTTT	CASSYTGAKPQHF
TRBJ2-2	TRBV29-1	-	-	TGCAGCGTTGAAGAGGGAGTTAGGAGCCCCGGGGAGCTGTTTTTT	CSVEEGVRSPGELFF
TRBJ2-1	TRBV29-1	-	TRBD1	TGCAGCGTACGTGGGACAGGGTTTGGCAATGAGCAGTTCTTC	CSVRGTGFGNEQFF
TRBJ1-2	TRBV28	-	-	TGTGCCAGCAGTTTATCAGGGGGCTACACCTTC	CASSLSGGYTF
TRBJ1-2	TRBV19	-	TRBD1	TGTGCCAGTAGTCTTACAGGGGACTATGGCTACACCTTC	CASSLTGDYGYTF
TRBJ2-2	TRBV19	-	TRBD1	TGTGCCAGTAGTATAGCCCTGATTACAGGGGCCGGGGAGCTGTTTTTT	CASSIALITGAGELFF
TRBJ2-7	TRBV6-2/TRBV6-3	-	TRBD2	TGTGCCAGCAGTTACTCGCGTAGCGGGAAGACCTACGAGCAGTACTTC	CASSYSRSGKTYEQYF
TRBJ2-5	TRBV5-1	-	TRBD2	TGCGCCAGCAGCCCGGGACTAGCGGGGGGACAGGGGGAGACCCAGTACTTC	CASSPGLAGGQGETQYF
TRBJ1-5	TRBV27	-	TRBD1	TGTGCCAGCAGTTTAGGGACAGGGGTTGGGGCCCAGCATTTT	CASSLGTGVGAQHF
TRBJ1-5	TRBV28	-	-	TGTGCCAGCAGTACGCTCGGAGGATCACTGCCGCATTTT	CASSTLGGSLPHF
TRBJ1-2	TRBV21-1	few	-	TGTGCCAGCGGCACAGGGTTACTACTTTATGGCTACACCTTC	CASGTGLLLYGYTF
TRBJ1-2	TRBV10-3	-	-	TGTGCCATCAGTGAGTCTTCACTTCTTTTC	CAISESSLLF
TRBJ2-7	TRBV19	-	TRBD2	TGTGCCAGTAGTATAAGCGGGAGTCTTTACGAGCAGTACTTC	CASSISGSLYEQYF
TRBJ1-1	TRBV5-4	-	-	TGTGCCAGCAGCTTGGATCCGGCCAGGGCGAACACTGAAGCTTTCTTT	CASSLDPARANTEAFF
TRBJ2-3	TRBV3-1/TRBV3-2	-	-	TGTGCCAGCAGCCTAGGGGCTAGCACAGATACGCAGTATTTT	CASSLGASTDTQYF
TRBJ2-3	TRBV24-1	-	TRBD2	TGTGCCACCAGTGACCTGACTAGCGGGGGTGCAGATACGCAGTATTTT	CATSDLTSGGADTQYF
TRBJ2-2	TRBV14	-	-	TGTGCCAGCAGCCAAGTCGCAGGGTCCACCGGGGAGCTGTTTTTT	CASSQVAGSTGELFF
TRBJ2-1	TRBV18	-	TRBD1	TGTGCCAGCTCACCACCGTCCCAGGGGGCCTACAATGAGCAGTTCTTC	CASSPPSQGAYNEQFF
TRBJ2-2	TRBV11-3	-	TRBD1	TGTGCCAGCAGCCCATTGGGACAGAGCACCGGGGAGCTGTTTTTT	CASSPLGQSTGELFF
TRBJ2-2	TRBV9	-	-	TGTGCCAGCAGCTCCCGAAAGACAGGAGCTAACACCGGGGAGCTGTTTTTT	CASSSRKTGANTGELFF
TRBJ1-5	TRBV21-1	-	-	TGTGCCAGCAGAAAGGACAGGGAAGAAGCCCAGCATTTT	CASRKDREEAQHF
TRBJ2-2	TRBV5-1	once	TRBD1	TGCGCCAGCAGCCCGACAGGGGCGGATACCGGGGAGCTGTTTTTT	CASSPTGADTGELFF
TRBJ2-1	TRBV21-1	-	-	TGTGCCAGCAGCACCTATACAGGGGGCTACAATGAGCAGTTCTTC	CASSTYTGGYNEQFF
TRBJ2-5	TRBV18	-	-	TGTGCCAGCTCTGCCACAGGGTCCCAAGAGACCCAGTACTTC	CASSATGSQETQYF
TRBJ1-1	TRBV16	few	-	TGTGCCAGCAGCCAAGGCGGCCGAGCCACTGAAGCTTTCTTT	CASSQGGRATEAFF
TRBJ2-7	TRBV3-1/TRBV3-2	-	TRBD1	TGTGCCAGCAGCTCGCCGGGACAGACCTACGAGCAGTACTTC	CASSSPGQTYEQYF
TRBJ2-7	TRBV7-3	-	-	TGTGCCAGCAGCTTAGGTAGCGGCAACTACGAGCAGTACTTC	CASSLGSGNYEQYF
TRBJ2-5	TRBV19	-	TRBD2	TGTGCCAGTAGTATTATGGCGGGGGGTAAAGAGACCCAGTACTTC	CASSIMAGGKETQYF
TRBJ1-2	TRBV7-9	-	TRBD1	TGTGCCAGCAGCTTAGCGATCGGACAGGGTATCGGTGGCTACACCTTC	CASSLAIGQGIGGYTF
TRBJ1-2	TRBV6-4	-	TRBD1	TGTGCCAGCAGTGGGGGGACAGGGGGTCAAACGGACTATGGCTACACCTTC	CASSGGTGGQTDYGYTF
TRBJ1-1	TRBV27	-	TRBD1	TGTGCCAGCACCGGTTCGACAGGGGGGCTAGGGTACACTGAAGCTTTCTTT	CASTGSTGGLGYTEAFF
TRBJ2-3	TRBV3-1/TRBV3-2	-	-	TGTGCCAGCAGCCGACTACAGAGCACAGATACGCAGTATTTT	CASSRLQSTDTQYF
TRBJ2-3	TRBV9	-	TRBD1	TGTGCCAGCAGCTCAGGGGACAGGGGCACAGATACGCAGTATTTT	CASSSGDRGTDTQYF
TRBJ1-6	TRBV15	once	-	TGTGCCACCAGCAGAGATAACGGGAATTCACCCCTCCACTTT	CATSRDNGNSPLHF
TRBJ1-2	TRBV2	-	TRBD1	TGTGCCAGCAGTTGGACAGGGGTGGATGGCTACACCTTC	CASSWTGVDGYTF
TRBJ1-3	TRBV2	-	-	TGTGCCAGCAGTCTGGGGGGGCTCGGAAACACCATATATTTT	CASSLGGLGNTIYF